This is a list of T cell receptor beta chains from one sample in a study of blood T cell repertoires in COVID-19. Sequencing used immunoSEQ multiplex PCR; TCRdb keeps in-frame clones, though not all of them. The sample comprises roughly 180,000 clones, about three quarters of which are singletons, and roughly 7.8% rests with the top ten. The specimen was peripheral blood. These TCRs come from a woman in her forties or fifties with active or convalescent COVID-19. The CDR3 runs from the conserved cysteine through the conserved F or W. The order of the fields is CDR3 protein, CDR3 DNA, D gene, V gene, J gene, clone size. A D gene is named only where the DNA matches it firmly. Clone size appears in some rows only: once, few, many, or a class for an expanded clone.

CDR3 protein: CATQGADGYTF
CDR3 DNA: TGTGCCACCCAGGGGGCGGATGGCTACACCTTC
D gene: TRBD1
V gene: TRBV28
J gene: TRBJ1-2
clone size: -

CDR3 protein: CASSLSRGGYGYTF
CDR3 DNA: TGTGCCAGCAGTTTGTCCAGGGGTGGCTATGGCTACACCTTC
D gene: -
V gene: TRBV28
J gene: TRBJ1-2
clone size: many

CDR3 protein: CASSQVDRTNTEAFF
CDR3 DNA: TGCGCCAGCAGCCAAGTTGACAGAACGAACACTGAAGCTTTCTTT
D gene: -
V gene: TRBV4-3
J gene: TRBJ1-1
clone size: -

CDR3 protein: CASSIGWYRVRLDADTQYF
CDR3 DNA: TGTGCCAGTAGTATTGGCTGGTATCGGGTCCGACTAGACGCAGATACGCAGTATTTT
D gene: -
V gene: TRBV19
J gene: TRBJ2-3
clone size: -

CDR3 protein: CASSEGGGPTDTQYF
CDR3 DNA: TGTGCCAGCAGCGAGGGTGGGGGCCCCACAGATACGCAGTATTTT
D gene: -
V gene: TRBV9
J gene: TRBJ2-3
clone size: -

CDR3 protein: CASTTSRGPGTQYF
CDR3 DNA: TGTGCCAGCACCACTAGTCGGGGTCCGGGGACCCAGTACTTC
D gene: -
V gene: TRBV6-5
J gene: TRBJ2-5
clone size: few

CDR3 protein: CASSQREYGYTF
CDR3 DNA: TGTGCCAGCAGTCAAAGAGAGTATGGCTACACCTTC
D gene: -
V gene: TRBV6-5
J gene: TRBJ1-2
clone size: few

CDR3 protein: CASSHRESYEQYF
CDR3 DNA: TGTGCCAGCAGCCATCGGGAGTCCTACGAGCAGTACTTC
D gene: -
V gene: TRBV7-9
J gene: TRBJ2-7
clone size: -

CDR3 protein: CASSFTGTPTSYNEQFF
CDR3 DNA: TGTGCCAGCAGTTTCACTGGGACACCGACATCCTACAATGAGCAGTTCTTC
D gene: -
V gene: TRBV7-2
J gene: TRBJ2-1
clone size: -

CDR3 protein: CASSRGGRGEQFF
CDR3 DNA: TGTGCCAGCAGCCGAGGGGGTAGGGGTGAGCAGTTCTTC
D gene: -
V gene: TRBV12-3/TRBV12-4
J gene: TRBJ2-1
clone size: -

CDR3 protein: CASSQDRVTEAFF
CDR3 DNA: TGTGCCAGCAGCCAAGACAGGGTCACTGAAGCTTTCTTT
D gene: TRBD1
V gene: TRBV7-2
J gene: TRBJ1-1
clone size: -

CDR3 protein: CASSQGLAGGGELFF
CDR3 DNA: TGTGCCAGCAGCCAGGGACTAGCGGGAGGCGGGGAGCTGTTTTTT
D gene: TRBD2
V gene: TRBV5-4
J gene: TRBJ2-2
clone size: -

CDR3 protein: CASRSSGTVDTEAFF
CDR3 DNA: TGTGCCAGCAGATCTTCCGGGACAGTGGACACTGAAGCTTTCTTT
D gene: TRBD1
V gene: TRBV5-8
J gene: TRBJ1-1
clone size: -

CDR3 protein: CASSVAPFFPDRVVGGNTIYF
CDR3 DNA: TGTGCCAGCAGCGTAGCTCCCTTTTTTCCTGACAGGGTTGTAGGTGGAAACACCATATATTTT
D gene: TRBD1
V gene: TRBV9
J gene: TRBJ1-3
clone size: -

CDR3 protein: CASSLASGTDTQYF
CDR3 DNA: TGTGCCAGCAGCTTGGCCTCTGGCACAGATACGCAGTATTTT
D gene: -
V gene: TRBV5-4
J gene: TRBJ2-3
clone size: once

CDR3 protein: CAWSLRGVQETQYF
CDR3 DNA: TGTGCCTGGAGTCTGCGGGGGGTCCAAGAGACCCAGTACTTC
D gene: TRBD2
V gene: TRBV30
J gene: TRBJ2-5
clone size: -

CDR3 protein: CAISGLAATLGGGYTF
CDR3 DNA: TGTGCCATCAGTGGGCTAGCCGCGACCCTGGGAGGGGGCTACACCTTC
D gene: -
V gene: TRBV10-3
J gene: TRBJ1-2
clone size: -

CDR3 protein: CASSPKHGGQETQYF
CDR3 DNA: TGTGCCAGCTCACCAAAGCATGGAGGCCAAGAGACCCAGTACTTC
D gene: -
V gene: TRBV18
J gene: TRBJ2-5
clone size: -

CDR3 protein: CASSLGATGRLHNEQFF
CDR3 DNA: TGTGCCAGCAGCTTAGGAGCGACAGGCCGCCTCCACAATGAGCAGTTCTTC
D gene: -
V gene: TRBV7-2
J gene: TRBJ2-1
clone size: -

CDR3 protein: CASSPQSSGNTIYF
CDR3 DNA: TGCGCCAGCAGCCCACAGAGCTCTGGAAACACCATATATTTT
D gene: -
V gene: TRBV5-1
J gene: TRBJ1-3
clone size: -

CDR3 protein: CASSYGGLAGGGTQYF
CDR3 DNA: TGTGCCAGCAGTTACGGTGGACTAGCGGGAGGGGGGACCCAGTACTTC
D gene: TRBD2
V gene: TRBV6-2/TRBV6-3
J gene: TRBJ2-5
clone size: once

CDR3 protein: CASSLTSGSFNEQFF
CDR3 DNA: TGTGCCAGTAGCCTCACTAGCGGGAGTTTTAATGAGCAGTTCTTC
D gene: TRBD2
V gene: TRBV19
J gene: TRBJ2-1
clone size: -

CDR3 protein: CASRGLAGATGELFF
CDR3 DNA: TGTGCCAGCAGGGGACTAGCGGGGGCCACCGGGGAGCTGTTTTTT
D gene: TRBD2
V gene: TRBV6-5
J gene: TRBJ2-2
clone size: -

CDR3 protein: CASSFLDRGPQHF
CDR3 DNA: TGTGCCAGCAGCTTCCTAGACAGGGGGCCCCAGCATTTT
D gene: TRBD1
V gene: TRBV7-2
J gene: TRBJ1-5
clone size: -

CDR3 protein: CASRDTANYGYTF
CDR3 DNA: TGTGCCAGCCGGGACACCGCTAACTATGGCTACACCTTC
D gene: -
V gene: TRBV12-3/TRBV12-4
J gene: TRBJ1-2
clone size: -

CDR3 protein: CASSLGEASSYEQYF
CDR3 DNA: TGTGCCAGCAGCTTAGGCGAAGCGAGCTCCTACGAGCAGTACTTC
D gene: -
V gene: TRBV7-2
J gene: TRBJ2-7
clone size: -

CDR3 protein: CASMRGLSTDTQYF
CDR3 DNA: TGTGCCAGTATGCGCGGGCTTAGCACAGATACGCAGTATTTT
D gene: -
V gene: TRBV2
J gene: TRBJ2-3
clone size: -

CDR3 protein: CASSYSMGARTEAFF
CDR3 DNA: TGTGCCAGCAGTTACTCGATGGGGGCGAGGACTGAAGCTTTCTTT
D gene: -
V gene: TRBV6-5
J gene: TRBJ1-1
clone size: -

CDR3 protein: CASRTGVNRGPSPLHF
CDR3 DNA: TGTGCAAGTCGGACGGGGGTTAACAGGGGGCCTTCACCCCTCCACTTT
D gene: -
V gene: TRBV12-2
J gene: TRBJ1-6
clone size: once